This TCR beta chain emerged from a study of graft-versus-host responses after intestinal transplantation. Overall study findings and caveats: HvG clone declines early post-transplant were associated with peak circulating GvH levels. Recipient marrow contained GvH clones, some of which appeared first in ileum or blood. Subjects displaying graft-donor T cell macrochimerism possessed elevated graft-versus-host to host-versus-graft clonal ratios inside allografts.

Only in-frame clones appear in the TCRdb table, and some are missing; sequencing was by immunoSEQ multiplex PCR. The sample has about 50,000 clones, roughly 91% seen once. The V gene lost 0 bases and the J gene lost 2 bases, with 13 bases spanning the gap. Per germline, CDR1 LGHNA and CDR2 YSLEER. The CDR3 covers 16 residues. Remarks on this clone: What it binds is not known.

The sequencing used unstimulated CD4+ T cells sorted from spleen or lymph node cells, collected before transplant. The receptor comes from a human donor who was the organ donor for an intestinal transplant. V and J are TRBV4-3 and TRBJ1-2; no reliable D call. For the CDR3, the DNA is TGCGCCAGCAGCCAAGACTCCATGCTGCTAAACTATGGCTACACCTTC. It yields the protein CASSQDSMLLNYGYTF.